This T cell receptor (beta chain) appears in the sequencing data of a study of identical twins. TCRdb re-called the 5' RACE reads with MiXCR, one entry per CDR3 protein. Of some 630,000 distinct CDR3 sequences in the sample, 7.1% were seen once. The trim removed 5 bases at V and 4 bases at J, leaving 10 bases unmatched. The CDR3 consists of 16 residues. Germline V CDR1 and CDR2: MGHDK, SYGVNS. This clonotype occurred a few times. This sample also belongs to another study, concerning yellow fever vaccine responses in identical twins.

The chain couples TRBV25-1 to TRBJ2-3; 9 bases agree with TRBD1. Sequencing was done on a sample of PBMCs. This sequence was found in a woman between 18 and 30 years old in good health. CDR3 in DNA: TGTGCCAGCAGTTTTTCGGGACAGGGTGGTGCAGATACGCAGTATTTT. Amino acid sequence: CASSFSGQGGADTQYF.